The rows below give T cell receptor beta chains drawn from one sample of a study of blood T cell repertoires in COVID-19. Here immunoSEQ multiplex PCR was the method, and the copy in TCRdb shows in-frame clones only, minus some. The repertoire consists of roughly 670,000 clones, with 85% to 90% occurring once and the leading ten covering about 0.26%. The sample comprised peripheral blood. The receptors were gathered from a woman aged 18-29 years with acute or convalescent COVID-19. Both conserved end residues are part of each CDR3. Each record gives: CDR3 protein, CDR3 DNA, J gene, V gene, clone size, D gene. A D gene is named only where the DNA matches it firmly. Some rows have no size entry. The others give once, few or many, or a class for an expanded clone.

CASSDMAGSGANVLTF,TGTGCCAGCAGTGATATGGCGGGGTCTGGGGCCAACGTCCTGACTTTC,TRBJ2-6,TRBV25-1,-,-
CASSLGDRATNEKLFF,TGCGCCAGCAGCTTGGGGGACAGAGCAACTAATGAAAAACTGTTTTTT,TRBJ1-4,TRBV5-1,-,TRBD1
CASSHRPGQNTEAFF,TGCGCCAGCAGCCACAGGCCGGGACAGAACACTGAAGCTTTCTTT,TRBJ1-1,TRBV4-1,-,-
CASSLPPLYAEAFF,TGTGCCAGCAGCTTACCCCCCCTATACGCTGAAGCTTTCTTT,TRBJ1-1,TRBV7-9,-,-
CTSRRGAATGELFF,TGCACCAGCAGGCGGGGGGCCGCCACCGGGGAGCTGTTTTTT,TRBJ2-2,TRBV1,once,-
CASSVGGTDTQYF,TGTGCCAGCAGCGTAGGAGGGACAGATACGCAGTATTTT,TRBJ2-3,TRBV9,-,-
CACGRGGETDTQYF,TGTGCCTGTGGGAGGGGGGGCGAGACAGATACGCAGTATTTT,TRBJ2-3,TRBV30,-,-
CASNRGMNTEAFF,TGTGCCAGCAACAGGGGAATGAACACTGAAGCTTTCTTT,TRBJ1-1,TRBV6-5,-,TRBD1
CASSLIATGEQYF,TGTGCCAGCAGCTTGATAGCGACAGGAGAGCAGTACTTC,TRBJ2-7,TRBV5-6,-,-
CASSWGQGITEAFF,TGTGCCAGCAGCTGGGGACAGGGAATCACTGAAGCTTTCTTT,TRBJ1-1,TRBV5-6,-,TRBD1